The source of this T cell receptor (beta chain) is a study of T cells of healthy individuals. The CDR3 has 15 residues. CDR1 is SGDLS, CDR2 YYNGEE, per germline. V lost 0 bases to trimming and J lost 6 bases, with 12 bases between them. TCRdb itself ran the 5' RACE reads through MiXCR, one entry per CDR3 protein. The table lists approximately 100,000 distinct CDR3 sequences, roughly 18% of them singletons. This receptor was identified in a human donor in good health. The genes are TRBV9 and TRBJ1-4; D not certain. CDR3 loop: CASSVDGNEDEKLFF. CDR3 DNA sequence: TGTGCCAGCAGCGTAGACGGGAACGAGGATGAAAAACTGTTTTTT.